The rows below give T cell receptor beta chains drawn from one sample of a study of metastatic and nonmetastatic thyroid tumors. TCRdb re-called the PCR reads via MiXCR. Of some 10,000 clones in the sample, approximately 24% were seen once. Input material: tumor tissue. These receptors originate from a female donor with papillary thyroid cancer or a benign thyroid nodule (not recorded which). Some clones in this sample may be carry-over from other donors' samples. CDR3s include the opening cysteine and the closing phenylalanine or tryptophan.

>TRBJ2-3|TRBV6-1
CASSKRALTDTQYF
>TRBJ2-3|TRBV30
CAWSEVTAGRNTQYF
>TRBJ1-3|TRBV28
CASRGPNSGNTIYF
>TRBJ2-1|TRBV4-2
CASSQDITLAGGPPNEQFF
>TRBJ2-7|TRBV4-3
CASSQEYKGAAYEQYF
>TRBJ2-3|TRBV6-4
CASSDSGEDTQYF
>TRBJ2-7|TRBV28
CASSLEGFGYEQYF
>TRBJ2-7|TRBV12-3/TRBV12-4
CASSRSGSSYEQYF
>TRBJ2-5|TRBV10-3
CAISEGGPETQYF
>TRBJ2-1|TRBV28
CASSLDSPNEQFF
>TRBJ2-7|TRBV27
CASSFSEQYF
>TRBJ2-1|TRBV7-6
CASSFLTGDGGNEQFF
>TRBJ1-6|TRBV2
CASREDGRSPLHF
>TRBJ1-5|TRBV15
CATSRDRQGAHQPQHF
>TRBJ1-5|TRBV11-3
CASSPDRGVGNQPQHF
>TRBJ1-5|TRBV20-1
CSAKQDLSNHPQHF
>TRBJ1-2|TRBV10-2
CASSDSQANYGYTF
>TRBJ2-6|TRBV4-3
CASSQDPEGVSGANVLTF
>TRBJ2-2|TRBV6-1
CASSEGHRESGELFF
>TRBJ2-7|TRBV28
CASMVGWSYEQYF
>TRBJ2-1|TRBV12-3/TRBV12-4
CASSLGNEQFF
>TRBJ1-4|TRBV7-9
CANSLGEGKLFF
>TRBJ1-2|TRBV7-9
CASSLGAGDGYTF
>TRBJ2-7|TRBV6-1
CASTQKTGHEQYF
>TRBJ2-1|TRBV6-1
CASRHIEWQFF
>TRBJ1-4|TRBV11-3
CASSFRQPFATNEKLFF
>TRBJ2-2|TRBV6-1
CASTPLAGPSTGELFF
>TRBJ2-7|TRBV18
CASARDRGKYEQYF
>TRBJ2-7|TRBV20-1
CSARDAGAGGDTSYEQYF
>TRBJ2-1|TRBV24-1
CATRDPRPGQGIRQFF
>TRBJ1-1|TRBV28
CASSLSGRANTEAFF
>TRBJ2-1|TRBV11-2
CASSFNPPWAGVGNEQFF
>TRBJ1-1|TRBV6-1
CASSVGTGRTEAFF
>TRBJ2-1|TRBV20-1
CSAPGTGGNEQFF
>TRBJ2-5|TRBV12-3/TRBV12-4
CASSLVVGPAGETQYF
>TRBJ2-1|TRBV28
CASEPGGSYNEQFF
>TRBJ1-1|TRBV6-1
CASSETLEGVRTEAFF
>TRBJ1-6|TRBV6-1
CASNRDGDNSPLHF
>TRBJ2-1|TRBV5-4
CASSFGNSGTNEQFF
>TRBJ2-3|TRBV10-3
CAISESRDRDTQYF
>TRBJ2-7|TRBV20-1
CSARRLAAMNEQYF
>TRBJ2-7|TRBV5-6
CASSLELTGGSYEQYF
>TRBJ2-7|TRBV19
CASSLGGYSYEQYF
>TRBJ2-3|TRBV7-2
CASTGAGVTDTQYF
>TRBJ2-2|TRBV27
CASSLGRQFGELFF